A single T cell receptor (beta chain) is shown here with its context. Original processing methods: Quantification of nucleated cells was approximated via reference gene primer amplification. Libraries were prepared by immunoSEQ multiplex PCR; TCRdb keeps only in-frame clonotypes and omits some of them. V, J and clone size are taken as reported in that table, and D and trimming were inferred from the DNA itself. The sample records 300,000 to 350,000 clones, approximately 85% being singletons. The sample is drawn from a study of blood T cell repertoires in COVID-19. Participant reports of clinical history set cohort assignment. Recovered status applied to Cohort 3 donors who had two consecutive negative PCRs. It also applied to those with clearance or with symptom resolution. The material sequenced was PBMCs or T cells enriched from blood (not recorded which). The clonotype was recovered from a man aged 25-45 years who had recovered from COVID-19.

Here the CDR3 reads CASSLVGATDTQYF. CDR3 nucleotides: TGCGCCAGCAGCTTGGTTGGGGCAACAGATACGCAGTATTTT. J is TRBJ2-3 and V is TRBV5-1; a weak D match, TRBD1 (5 bases). Per the germline V gene, CDR1 is SGHRS and CDR2 is YFSETQ. V dropped 0 bases and J dropped 3 bases, with 8 bases sitting between them. This CDR3 is 14 amino acids long.